This entry lists 31 T cell receptor beta chains sequenced from one sample in a study of cytomegalovirus exposure and HLA in healthy donors. 13 Jbeta primers and 60 Vbeta primers were used for the PCR. The table came from immunoSEQ multiplex PCR; TCRdb's copy has only in-frame clones and leaves some out. There are some 51,000 clones in the sample, with roughly a quarter held by the top ten. Specimen: PBMCs. The receptors shown here come from a man in his forties in good health and CMV-seropositive.

CDR3 in DNA: TGTGCCAGCAGTTTGGTGCGGGCTGGGGTTTCACCCCTCCACTTT. It translates to CASSLVRAGVSPLHF. The rearrangement uses TRBV28 and TRBJ1-6; D remains unclear. Germline loops: CDR1 MDHEN, CDR2 SYDVKM. The CDR3 consists of 15 residues. V lost 3 bases to trimming and J lost 9 bases, with 15 bases between them.

V gene TRBV6-5 combines with J gene TRBJ1-6, with TRBD1 matching over 8 bases. The germline V gene has CDR1 MNHEY and CDR2 SVGAGI. The CDR3 runs to 15 residues. V shed 1 base, J shed 8 bases, and the junction held 4 bases outside the gene matches. This CDR3 reads CASSYYGQGHSPLHF. The CDR3 bases are TGTGCCAGCAGTTACTACGGACAGGGACATTCACCCCTCCACTTT.

The chain is built from TRBV11-2 and TRBJ1-1; no definite D call. V shed 5 bases and J shed 0 bases, with 10 bases lying between them. The germline CDR1 and CDR2 sequences are SGHAT and FQNNGV. This CDR3 is 14 amino acids long. The CDR3 sequence is CASSRVFLNTEAFF. CDR3 coding DNA: TGTGCCAGCAGCCGGGTTTTTTTGAACACTGAAGCTTTCTTT.

The chain is built from TRBV10-3 and TRBJ2-7; TRBD2 aligns across 7 bases. Germline CDR1 is ENHRY and CDR2 is SYGVKD. There are 13 residues in the CDR3. V shed 3 bases, J shed 3 bases, and the junction held 2 bases outside the gene matches. CDR3 amino acids: CAISDKRDYEQYF. DNA of the CDR3: TGTGCCATCAGTGATAAGCGGGACTACGAGCAGTACTTC.

The CDR3 protein is CASSAGQPNQPQHF. In DNA form, the CDR3 reads TGTGCCAGCAGCGCGGGACAGCCCAATCAGCCCCAGCATTTT. The chain links TRBV11-2 to TRBJ1-5; 7 positions match TRBD1. This CDR3 is 14 amino acids long. J gave up 3 bases and V 5 bases, and 4 bases lay outside the gene matches. CDR1 SGHAT and CDR2 FQNNGV come from the germline V gene.

The chain carries TRBV5-8 and TRBJ2-3; D not resolved. Trimming cost V 1 base and J 2 bases, with 8 bases left between them. In germline, CDR1 is SGHTS, CDR2 YDEGEE. The CDR3 consists of 14 residues. DNA for the CDR3: TGTGCCAGCAGCTTGTTCCAGGCCACAGATACGCAGTATTTT. Amino acid sequence: CASSLFQATDTQYF.

The chain employs TRBV29-1 and TRBJ1-1, with TRBD1 matching 9 bases. From germline, CDR1 is SQVTM and CDR2 ANQGSEA. The CDR3 is 15 residues long. After removal of 5 bases from V and 4 bases from J, the junction contained 11 bases not matched to a gene. The CDR3 DNA follows: TGCAGCGTTCAACTGGGAGGGACAGGGAGCACTGAAGCTTTCTTT. Protein: CSVQLGGTGSTEAFF.

The chain joins TRBV7-3 to TRBJ1-5; no clear D. Germline CDR1 reads SGHTA; CDR2 reads FQGTGA. The CDR3 is 13 residues long. Trimming took 2 bases from V and 2 from J, leaving 4 bases between them. CDR3 sequence (DNA): TGTGCCAGCAGCTTACAGGGCAATCAGCCCCAGCATTTT. Protein: CASSLQGNQPQHF.

The chain combines TRBV4-2 with TRBJ2-7; tentative D call: TRBD2 (5 bases). The CDR3 runs 16 residues. Trimming pared 0 bases from V and 3 bases from J, leaving 15 bases between. Germline lookup yields CDR1 LGHNA and CDR2 YNFKEQ. CDR3 region: CASSQDSSGTIYEQYF. The CDR3, as DNA: TGTGCCAGCAGCCAAGATTCGAGCGGAACCATCTACGAGCAGTACTTC.

The chain combines TRBV18 with TRBJ2-4, with D perhaps TRBD2 (5 bases). Trimming removed 3 bases at V and 3 bases at J, with 18 bases between. CDR1 is KGHSH, CDR2 LQKENI, per germline. The CDR3 runs 17 residues. This chain's CDR3 is CASSPLEPGEGKNIQYF. In DNA, the CDR3 is TGTGCCAGCTCACCGCTGGAGCCCGGGGAAGGCAAAAACATTCAGTACTTC.

The CDR3 nucleotides read TGTGCCAGCAGTCACCTCGAGGGGGAGCTGTTTTTT. Translation gives CASSHLEGELFF. The chain joins TRBV6-4 to TRBJ2-2, with no clear D. This CDR3 comprises 12 residues. V lost 5 bases and J 8 bases, leaving 9 bases between the germline ends. Looked up from germline, CDR1 is MRHNA and CDR2 is SNTAGT.

The chain employs TRBV27 and TRBJ1-5; a possible D gene is TRBD1 (6 bases). Germline assignment: CDR1 MNHEY and CDR2 SMNVEV (reference sequence). This CDR3 comprises 14 residues. V was trimmed by 5 bases and J by 5 bases, leaving 13 bases between them. The CDR3 protein is CASSPGTLYQPQHF. The DNA of the CDR3 is TGTGCCAGCAGTCCCGGGACACTCTATCAGCCCCAGCATTTT.

The chain joins TRBV15 to TRBJ2-7; 12 bases line up with TRBD1. This CDR3 has 15 amino acids. J lost 6 bases, V lost 1 base, and 4 bases had no gene match. Germline CDR1 is LNHNV and CDR2 is YYDKDF (reference sequence). The CDR3 nucleotides read TGTGCCACCAGCAGAGGGGGGACAGGGGGCGCCGAGCAGTACTTC. This codes for CATSRGGTGGAEQYF.

The V and J genes are TRBV27 and TRBJ2-7; D perhaps matches TRBD2 (6 bases). The germline gives CDR1 MNHEY, CDR2 SMNVEV (reference sequence). Trimming pared 3 bases from V and 7 bases from J, leaving 7 bases between. This CDR3 region has 11 residues. CDR3 loop: CASSFGGEQYF. CDR3 DNA: TGTGCCAGCAGTTTTGGGGGGGAGCAGTACTTC.

The chain employs TRBV7-9 and TRBJ2-2; TRBD2 matches 7 bases. This CDR3 is 18 amino acids long. Per germline, CDR1 SEHNR and CDR2 FQNEAQ (reference sequence). V was clipped by 2 bases and J by 3 bases; unmatched bases: 12. CDR3 amino acids: CASSLSGKRGRDTGELFF. The CDR3 DNA reads TGTGCCAGCAGCTTAAGCGGGAAGCGGGGCAGGGACACCGGGGAGCTGTTTTTT.

The V and J genes are TRBV15 and TRBJ2-3, with TRBD2 matching over 8 bases. Trimming at V came to 0 bases and at J to 4 bases, leaving 3 bases not matched to a gene. Germline loops: CDR1 LNHNV, CDR2 YYDKDF (reference sequence). This CDR3 region has 15 residues. This CDR3 reads CATSRDREGPDTQYF. As DNA, the CDR3 is TGTGCCACCAGCAGAGATCGGGAGGGCCCAGATACGCAGTATTTT.

This chain links TRBV11-2 with TRBJ1-2, with TRBD1 matching over 9 bases. CDR3 size: 18 residues. The germline CDR1 and CDR2 sequences are SGHAT and FQNNGV. V was clipped by 2 bases and J by 0 bases; unmatched bases: 10. As DNA, the CDR3 is TGTGCCAGCAGCTTACCTTGGGACAGGGAAAGGTCTAACTATGGCTACACCTTC. Amino acids: CASSLPWDRERSNYGYTF.

The chain has TRBV7-8 and TRBJ2-3; a possible D gene is TRBD2 (5 bases). Trimming left V 5 bases short and J 4 bases short, with 16 bases between. CDR1 and CDR2 from the germline V gene are SGHVS and FQNEAQ. This CDR3 contains 15 residues. In nucleotides, the CDR3 is TGTGCCAGCAGCGAAACTAGGTATGGGGCAGATACGCAGTATTTT. Amino acids: CASSETRYGADTQYF. Variable domain in full (rest from reference TRBV7-8 and TRBJ2-3): GAGVSQSPRYKVAKRGQDVALRCDPISGHVSLFWYQQALGQGPEFLTYFQNEAQLDKSGLPSDRFFAERPEGSVSTLKIQRTQQEDSAVYLCASSETRYGADTQYFGPGTRLTVL.

The V call is TRBV27, the J call TRBJ2-3, with 10 positions matching TRBD2. V lost 0 bases and J lost 3; bases outside the gene matches: 6. CDR1 and CDR2 from the germline V gene are MNHEY and SMNVEV (reference sequence). This CDR3 region has 17 residues. This CDR3 is CASSLSFGLAVTDTQYF. The CDR3 nucleotides are TGTGCCAGCAGTTTATCTTTTGGACTAGCGGTGACAGATACGCAGTATTTT.

The chain combines TRBV10-1 with TRBJ2-7; 13 bases fit TRBD2. Germline assignment: CDR1 WNHNN and CDR2 SYGVQD (reference sequence). The CDR3 extends over 18 amino acids. The V segment lost 6 bases and the J segment 3 bases; nucleotides outside the gene matches: 14. Here the CDR3 reads CASRGLAGPSEPIYEQYF. The CDR3 DNA reads as TGCGCCAGCAGGGGACTAGCGGGGCCGTCCGAACCGATCTACGAGCAGTACTTC.

The CDR3: CASSVGGRGGQETQYF. Here the CDR3 DNA reads TGTGCCAGCAGCGTAGGTGGGCGGGGGGGACAAGAGACCCAGTACTTC. This sequence joins TRBV9 and TRBJ2-5, with 9 bases lining up with TRBD2. In germline, CDR1 is SGDLS, CDR2 YYNGEE. There are 16 residues in the CDR3. V lost 0 bases, J lost 2 bases, and 5 bases stayed unmatched.

The chain is built from TRBV9 and TRBJ2-1, with 9 nucleotides matching TRBD2. J was trimmed by 2 bases and V by 0 bases; bases with no gene match: 0. Germline CDR1 SGDLS, CDR2 YYNGEE. The CDR3 extends over 15 amino acids. CDR3 amino acids: CASSVASGAYNEQFF. The CDR3 nucleotides are TGTGCCAGCAGCGTAGCTAGCGGGGCCTACAATGAGCAGTTCTTC. Full variable domain (missing parts from reference TRBV9 and TRBJ2-1): DSGVTQTPKHLITATGQRVTLRCSPRSGDLSVYWYQQSLDQGLQFLIQYYNGEERAKGNILERFSAQQFPDLHSELNLSSLELGDSALYFCASSVASGAYNEQFFGPGTRLTVL.

This sequence joins TRBV30 and TRBJ1-1; tentatively, D is TRBD1 (5 bases). Trimming took off 5 bases at V and 7 bases at J, with 14 bases between the two ends. There are 12 residues in the CDR3. CDR1 and CDR2 (germline): GTSNPN, SVGIG (reference sequence). The CDR3 reads CAWARGDIEAFF. The CDR3 DNA reads as TGTGCCTGGGCCCGGGGGGATATTGAAGCTTTCTTT.

The rearrangement joins TRBV6-1 to TRBJ1-2; tentatively, D is TRBD1 (5 bases). Per germline, CDR1 MNHNS and CDR2 SASEGT. V was pared by 4 bases and J by 3 bases, with 9 bases between. The CDR3 length is 13 residues. The CDR3 region is CASSVDSYYGYTF. CDR3 DNA sequence: TGTGCCAGCAGTGTTGACAGCTACTATGGCTACACCTTC.

This chain links TRBV28 with TRBJ1-2; possible D gene TRBD1, 6 bases. This CDR3 has 14 residues. Germline V gives CDR1 MDHEN, CDR2 SYDVKM. Deletions cut 4 bases from V and 8 bases from J, with 17 bases between. CDR3 coding DNA: TGTGCCAGCAGTTCCGGACAGAGGGGCGGAGGCTACACCTTC. Translating it yields CASSSGQRGGGYTF.

The chain recombines TRBV9 with TRBJ2-1; possibly TRBD2 for D (6 bases). Germline V gene sequence: CDR1 SGDLS, CDR2 YYNGEE. This CDR3 spans 12 amino acids. Trimming cost V 0 bases and J 10 bases, with 8 bases left between them. CDR3 sequence reads: CASSVGGDEQFF. The CDR3 nucleotides are TGTGCCAGCAGCGTAGGGGGGGACGAGCAGTTCTTC.

V is TRBV30 and J is TRBJ2-5; D is undetermined. Germline CDR1 is GTSNPN and CDR2 is SVGIG (reference sequence). This CDR3 region has 12 residues. V was shortened by 0 bases and J by 5 bases, with 7 bases between the two germline ends. The CDR3 region has the DNA TGTGCCTGGAGTGTAGCAGGCGAGACCCAGTACTTC. It is translated as CAWSVAGETQYF.

This chain links TRBV4-1 with TRBJ2-5; tentatively, D is TRBD2 (6 bases). Germline values: CDR1 MGHRA, CDR2 YSYEKL. The CDR3 runs to 16 residues. Trimming stripped 0 bases from V and 1 base from J, with 12 bases between. CDR3 in amino acids: CASSQDFRRAQETQYF. The CDR3 nucleotides read TGCGCCAGCAGCCAAGATTTTAGGAGGGCCCAAGAGACCCAGTACTTC.

The chain is built from TRBV19 and TRBJ2-5; 15 nucleotides line up with TRBD2. Germline V gene sequence: CDR1 LNHDA, CDR2 SQIVND (reference sequence). The CDR3 extends over 17 amino acids. Trimming removed 5 bases from V and 2 bases from J; junction bases left unmatched: 6. CDR3 bases: TGTGCCAGTAGTTCTCCCGGGACTAGCGGGGGGCAAGAGACCCAGTACTTC. It translates to CASSSPGTSGGQETQYF. The variable domain in full, with the rest retrieved from reference TRBV19 and TRBJ2-5, is DGGITQSPKYLFRKEGQNVTLSCEQNLNHDAMYWYRQDPGQGLRLIYYSQIVNDFQKGDIAEGYSVSREKKESFPLTVTSAQKNPTAFYLCASSSPGTSGGQETQYFGPGTRLLVL.

Written as DNA, the CDR3 is TGTGTCTACAGCTTAACCCCTTTGGGAAGCGGGAGGGATAATGAGCAGTTCTTC. As protein: CVYSLTPLGSGRDNEQFF. The chain has TRBV7-8 and TRBJ2-1; 10 positions match TRBD2. Germline V lookup: CDR1 SGHVS, CDR2 FQNEAQ. This CDR3 comprises 18 residues.

The rearrangement links TRBV19 to TRBJ2-3; 7 bases are shared with TRBD1. CDR3 length: 17 residues. With 3 bases clipped from V and 2 bases from J, the junction kept 11 bases outside the gene matches. Germline lookup yields CDR1 LNHDA and CDR2 SQIVND (reference sequence). CDR3 DNA: TGTGCCAGTAGTATTACATCGAGGACAGGTCCCACAGATACGCAGTATTTT. As protein: CASSITSRTGPTDTQYF.